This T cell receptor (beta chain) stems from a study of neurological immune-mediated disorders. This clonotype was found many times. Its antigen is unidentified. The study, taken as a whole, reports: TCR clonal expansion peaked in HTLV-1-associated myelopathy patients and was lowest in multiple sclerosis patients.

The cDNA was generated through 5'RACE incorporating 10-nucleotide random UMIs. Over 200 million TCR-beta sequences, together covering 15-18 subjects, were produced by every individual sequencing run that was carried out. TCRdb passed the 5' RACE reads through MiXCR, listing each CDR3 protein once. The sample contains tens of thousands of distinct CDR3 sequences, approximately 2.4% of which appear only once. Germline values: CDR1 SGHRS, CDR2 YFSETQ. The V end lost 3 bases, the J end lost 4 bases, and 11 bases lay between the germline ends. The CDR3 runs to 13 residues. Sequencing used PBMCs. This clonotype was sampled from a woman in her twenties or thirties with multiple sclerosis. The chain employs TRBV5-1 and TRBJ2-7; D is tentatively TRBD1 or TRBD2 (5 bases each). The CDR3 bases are TGCGCCAGCAGCTCGCGAGAGGGGTACGAGCAGTACTTC. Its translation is CASSSREGYEQYF.